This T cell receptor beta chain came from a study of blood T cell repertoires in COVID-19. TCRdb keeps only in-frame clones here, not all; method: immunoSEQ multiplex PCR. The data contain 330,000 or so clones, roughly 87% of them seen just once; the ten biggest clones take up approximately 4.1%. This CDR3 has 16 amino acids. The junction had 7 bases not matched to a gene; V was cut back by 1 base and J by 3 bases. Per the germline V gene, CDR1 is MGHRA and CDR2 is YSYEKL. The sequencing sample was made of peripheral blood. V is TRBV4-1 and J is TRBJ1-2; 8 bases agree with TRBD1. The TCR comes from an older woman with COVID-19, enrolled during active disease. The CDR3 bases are TGCGCCAGCAGCCAAGTCGAAGACAGGGGTCACTATGGCTACACCTTC. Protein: CASSQVEDRGHYGYTF.